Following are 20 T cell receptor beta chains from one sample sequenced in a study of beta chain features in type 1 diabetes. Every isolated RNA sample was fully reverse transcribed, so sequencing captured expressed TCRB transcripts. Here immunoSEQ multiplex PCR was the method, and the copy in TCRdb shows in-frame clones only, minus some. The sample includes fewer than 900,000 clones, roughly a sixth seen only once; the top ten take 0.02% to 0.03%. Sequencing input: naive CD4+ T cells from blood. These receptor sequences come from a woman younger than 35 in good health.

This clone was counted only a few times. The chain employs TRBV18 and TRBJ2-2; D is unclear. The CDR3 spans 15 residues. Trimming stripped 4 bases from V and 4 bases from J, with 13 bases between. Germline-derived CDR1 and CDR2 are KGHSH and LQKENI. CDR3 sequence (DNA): TGTGCCAGCTCACAAGGTCAGAGAACCACCGGGGAGCTGTTTTTT. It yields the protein CASSQGQRTTGELFF.

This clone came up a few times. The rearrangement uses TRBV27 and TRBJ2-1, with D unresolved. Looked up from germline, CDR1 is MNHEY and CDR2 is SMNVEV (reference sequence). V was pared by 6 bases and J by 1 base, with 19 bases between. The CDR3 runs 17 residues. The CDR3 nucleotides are TGTGCCAGCAGCAACTTGCTAGGAAGAGGATCCTACAATGAGCAGTTCTTC. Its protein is CASSNLLGRGSYNEQFF.

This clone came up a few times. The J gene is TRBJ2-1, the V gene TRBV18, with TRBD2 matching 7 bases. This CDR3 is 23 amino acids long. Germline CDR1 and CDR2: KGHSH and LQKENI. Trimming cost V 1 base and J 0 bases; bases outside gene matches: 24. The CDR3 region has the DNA TGTGCCAGCTCACCACTTTTCGGTTCTGGGAGGGAGAGAAACCCGAGCTCCTACAATGAGCAGTTCTTC. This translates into CASSPLFGSGRERNPSSYNEQFF.

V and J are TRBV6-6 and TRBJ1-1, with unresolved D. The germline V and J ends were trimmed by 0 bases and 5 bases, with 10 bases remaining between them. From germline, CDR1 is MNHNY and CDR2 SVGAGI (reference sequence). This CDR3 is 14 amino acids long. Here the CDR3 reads CASSYSGSWTEAFF. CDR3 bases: TGTGCCAGCAGTTACTCGGGGTCTTGGACTGAAGCTTTCTTT.

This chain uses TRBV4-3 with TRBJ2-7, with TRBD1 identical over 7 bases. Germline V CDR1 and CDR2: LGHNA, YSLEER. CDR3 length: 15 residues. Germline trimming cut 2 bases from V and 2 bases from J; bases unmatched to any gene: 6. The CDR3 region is CASSQLPTGPYEQYF. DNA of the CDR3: TGCGCCAGCAGCCAATTACCGACAGGGCCCTACGAGCAGTACTTC.

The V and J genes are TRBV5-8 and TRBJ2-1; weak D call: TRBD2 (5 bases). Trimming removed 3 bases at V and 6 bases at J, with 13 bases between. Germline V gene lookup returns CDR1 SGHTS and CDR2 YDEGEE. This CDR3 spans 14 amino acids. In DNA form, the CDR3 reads TGTGCCAGCAGCTCCCTGTACCTAGCCAATGAGCAGTTCTTC. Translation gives CASSSLYLANEQFF. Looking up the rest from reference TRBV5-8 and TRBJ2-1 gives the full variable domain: EAGVTQSPTHLIKTRGQQATLRCSPISGHTSVYWYQQALGLGLQFLLWYDEGEERNRGNFPPRFSGRQFPNYSSELNVNALELEDSALYLCASSSLYLANEQFFGPGTRLTVL.

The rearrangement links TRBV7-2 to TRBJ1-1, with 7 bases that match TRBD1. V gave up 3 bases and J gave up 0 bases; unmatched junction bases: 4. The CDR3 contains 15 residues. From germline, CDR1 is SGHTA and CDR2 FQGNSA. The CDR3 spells CASSLTGRLNTEAFF. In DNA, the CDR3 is TGTGCCAGCAGCTTGACAGGGCGCCTGAACACTGAAGCTTTCTTT.

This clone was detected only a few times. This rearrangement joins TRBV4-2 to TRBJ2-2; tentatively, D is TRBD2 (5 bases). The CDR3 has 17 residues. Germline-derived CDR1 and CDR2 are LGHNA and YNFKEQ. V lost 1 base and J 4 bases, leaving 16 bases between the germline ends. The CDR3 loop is CASSQGPAGYTTGELFF. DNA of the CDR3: TGTGCCAGCAGCCAAGGCCCGGCGGGTTATACCACCGGGGAGCTGTTTTTT.

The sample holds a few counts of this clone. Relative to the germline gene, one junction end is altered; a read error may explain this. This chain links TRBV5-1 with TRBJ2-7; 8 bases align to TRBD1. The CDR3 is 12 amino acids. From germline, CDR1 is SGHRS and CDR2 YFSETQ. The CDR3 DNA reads TGCGCCAGCAGCTCCGGACAGGGTATGATGCACTTC. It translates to CASSSGQGMMHF.

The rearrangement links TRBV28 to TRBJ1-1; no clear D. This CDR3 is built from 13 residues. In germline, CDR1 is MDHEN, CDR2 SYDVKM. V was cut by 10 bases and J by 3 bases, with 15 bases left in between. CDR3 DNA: TGTGCCACTACCCCCCCAGGTTACACTGAAGCTTTCTTT. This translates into CATTPPGYTEAFF.

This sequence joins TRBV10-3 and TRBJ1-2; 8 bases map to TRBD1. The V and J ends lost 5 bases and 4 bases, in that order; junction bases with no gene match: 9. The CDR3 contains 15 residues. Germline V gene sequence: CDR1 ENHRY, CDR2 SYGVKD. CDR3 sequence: CAISPKRTGPYGYTF. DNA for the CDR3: TGTGCCATCAGTCCCAAGAGGACAGGGCCCTATGGCTACACCTTC.

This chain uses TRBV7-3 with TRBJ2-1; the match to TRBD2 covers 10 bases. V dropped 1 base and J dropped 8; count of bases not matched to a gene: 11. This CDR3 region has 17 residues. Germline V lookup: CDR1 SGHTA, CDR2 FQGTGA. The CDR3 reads CASSLIRASGSLHEQFF. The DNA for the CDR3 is TGTGCCAGCAGCTTAATTAGGGCTAGCGGGAGCTTGCATGAGCAGTTCTTC.

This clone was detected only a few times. The CDR3 DNA is TGCAGCGTCCGAGATAGTCGGGAGCAGTACTTC. As protein: CSVRDSREQYF. V is TRBV29-1 and J is TRBJ2-7, with D unclear. V lost 6 bases and J lost 7, with 13 bases in between. Germline values: CDR1 SQVTM, CDR2 ANQGSEA. The CDR3 covers 11 residues.

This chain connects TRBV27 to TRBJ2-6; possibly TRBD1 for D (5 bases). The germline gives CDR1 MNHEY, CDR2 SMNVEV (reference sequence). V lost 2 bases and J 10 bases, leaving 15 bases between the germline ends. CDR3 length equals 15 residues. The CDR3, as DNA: TGTGCCAGCAGTTTACAGGGCGCCCCTAGAAACGTCCTGACTTTC. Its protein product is CASSLQGAPRNVLTF.

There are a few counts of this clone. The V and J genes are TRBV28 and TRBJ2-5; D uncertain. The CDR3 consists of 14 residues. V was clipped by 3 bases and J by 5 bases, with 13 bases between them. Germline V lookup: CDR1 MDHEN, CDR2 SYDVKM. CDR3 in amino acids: CASSLVVVGETQYF. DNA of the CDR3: TGTGCCAGCAGTTTGGTGGTAGTTGGGGAGACCCAGTACTTC. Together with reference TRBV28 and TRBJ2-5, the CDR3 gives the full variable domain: DVKVTQSSRYLVKRTGEKVFLECVQDMDHENMFWYRQDPGLGLRLIYFSYDVKMKEKGDIPEGYSVSREKKERFSLILESASTNQTSMYLCASSLVVVGETQYFGPGTRLLVL.

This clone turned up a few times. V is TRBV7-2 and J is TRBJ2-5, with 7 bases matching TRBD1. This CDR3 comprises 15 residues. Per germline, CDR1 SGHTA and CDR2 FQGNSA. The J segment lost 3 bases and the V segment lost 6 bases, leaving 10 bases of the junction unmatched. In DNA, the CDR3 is TGTGCCAGCAGTCCATCCGGGACAGCAAAAGAGACCCAGTACTTC. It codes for CASSPSGTAKETQYF.

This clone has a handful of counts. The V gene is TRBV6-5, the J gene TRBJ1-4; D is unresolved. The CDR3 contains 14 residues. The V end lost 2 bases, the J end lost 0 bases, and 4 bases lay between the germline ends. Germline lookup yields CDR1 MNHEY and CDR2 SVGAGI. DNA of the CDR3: TGTGCCAGCAGTTACACGCCAACTAATGAAAAACTGTTTTTT. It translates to CASSYTPTNEKLFF.

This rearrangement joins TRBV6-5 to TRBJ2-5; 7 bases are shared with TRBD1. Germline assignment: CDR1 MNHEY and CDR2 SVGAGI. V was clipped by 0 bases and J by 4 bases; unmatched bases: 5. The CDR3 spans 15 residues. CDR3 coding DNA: TGTGCCAGCAGTTACTCGATACAGGGGCCAGAGACCCAGTACTTC. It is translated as CASSYSIQGPETQYF.

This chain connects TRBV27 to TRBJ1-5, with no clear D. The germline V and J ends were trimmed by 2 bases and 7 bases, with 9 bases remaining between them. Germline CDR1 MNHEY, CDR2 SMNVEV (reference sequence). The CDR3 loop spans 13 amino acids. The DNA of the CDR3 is TGTGCCAGCAGTTTAACCCCTGGCCAGCCCCAGCATTTT. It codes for CASSLTPGQPQHF.

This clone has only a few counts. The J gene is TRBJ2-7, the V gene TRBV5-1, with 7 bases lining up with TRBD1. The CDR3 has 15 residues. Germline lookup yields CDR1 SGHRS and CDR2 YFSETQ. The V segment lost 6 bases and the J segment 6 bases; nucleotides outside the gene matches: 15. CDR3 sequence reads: CASTEGQLPALEQYF. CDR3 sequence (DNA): TGCGCCAGCACCGAGGGACAGCTTCCAGCACTCGAGCAGTACTTC.